Listed below are T cell receptor beta chains from one sample, sequenced in a study of T cell clusters in autoimmune cytopenias. TCRdb reanalyzed the multiplex PCR reads, giving one entry per CDR3 protein sequence and no DNA. This repertoire includes 6,000 to 8,000 distinct CDR3 sequences. Material: peripheral blood. The receptors here all came from a human donor with an autoimmune cytopenia or autoimmune hepatitis (not recorded which). Both conserved end residues are part of each CDR3. Rows give clone size only sometimes, using once, few, many, or a class for an expanded clone.

medium-sized	TRBV5-5	TRBJ1-1	CASSLAGAAEAFF
-	TRBV6-6	TRBJ2-5	CASSNRRYEETQYF
medium-sized	TRBV6-1	TRBJ2-3	CASTRRRTTDTQYF
medium-sized	TRBV27	TRBJ1-1	CASSLRRTSTEAFF
-	TRBV28	TRBJ1-3	CASSRGQPYSGNTIYF
-	TRBV20-1	TRBJ2-1	CSANSGSSYNEQFF
-	TRBV5-1	TRBJ2-1	CASRVRDGNEQFF
medium-sized	TRBV19	TRBJ1-6	CASTTGQGASPLHF
-	TRBV11-2	TRBJ2-7	CASSLDTYEQYF
-	TRBV5-1	TRBJ2-7	CASSLLPGRGYEQYF
-	TRBV7-2	TRBJ2-7	CASSLAHSAGDYEQYF
-	TRBV12-3/TRBV12-4	TRBJ1-5	CASSSPNSNQPQHF
-	TRBV2	TRBJ2-2	CATWAGTAKNTGELFF
medium-sized	TRBV6-5	TRBJ2-7	CASSYPGSYEQYF
-	TRBV27	TRBJ1-6	CASSLAGGYNSPLHF
medium-sized	TRBV18	TRBJ1-3	CASSPGTEGYTIYF
-	TRBV7-9	TRBJ2-7	CASSRSDSYPSYEQYF
medium-sized	TRBV6-2/TRBV6-3	TRBJ2-3	CASSYRETDTQYF
-	TRBV7-2	TRBJ2-3	CASSLGLASDTQYF